This T cell receptor (beta chain) is drawn from a study of blood T cells in healthy people across ages. CDR1 and CDR2 (germline): ENHRY, SYGVKD. The V and J ends lost 1 base and 0 bases respectively, with 23 bases between them. This CDR3 is built from 20 residues. It was with a sample-barcoded 5' primer and a J-beta primer mix that a second PCR of roughly 7 to 12 cycles was run. Via MiXCR, TCRdb re-called the 5' RACE reads, giving one row per CDR3 protein. This table holds around 1,100,000 distinct CDR3 sequences, around two fifths found once. The chain recombines TRBV10-3 with TRBJ2-3, with a tentative D call TRBD2 (6 bases). The sequenced material came from blood. This sequence originates from a man between 18 and 29 years old in good health. The chain's CDR3 is CAISEWVAEAKRTSTDTQYF. In DNA form, the CDR3 reads TGTGCCATCAGTGAGTGGGTAGCGGAGGCGAAACGAACTAGCACAGATACGCAGTATTTT.